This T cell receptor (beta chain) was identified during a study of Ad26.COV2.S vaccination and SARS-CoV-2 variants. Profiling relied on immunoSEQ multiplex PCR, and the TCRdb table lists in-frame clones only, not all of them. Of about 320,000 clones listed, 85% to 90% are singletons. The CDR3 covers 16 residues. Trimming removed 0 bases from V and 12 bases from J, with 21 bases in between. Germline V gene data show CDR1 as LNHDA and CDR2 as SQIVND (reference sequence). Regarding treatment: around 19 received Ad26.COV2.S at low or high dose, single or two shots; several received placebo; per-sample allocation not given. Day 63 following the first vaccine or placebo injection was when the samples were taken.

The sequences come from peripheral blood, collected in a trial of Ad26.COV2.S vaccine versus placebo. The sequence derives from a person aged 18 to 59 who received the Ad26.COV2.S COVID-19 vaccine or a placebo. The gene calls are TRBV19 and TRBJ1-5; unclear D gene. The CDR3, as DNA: TGTGCCAGTAGTATAGAACCAGGTCTCAAGAAGCCGCTCCAGCATTTT. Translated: CASSIEPGLKKPLQHF.